One sample yielded the 14 T cell receptor beta chains listed below, sequenced in a study of blood T cell repertoires in COVID-19 (dated by TCRdb to 2020 to 2021). Library construction relied on the immunoSEQ multiplex PCR assay. Entries here come from immuneACCESS through TCRdb and include only in-frame sequences with V and J called. Some clones fail to appear in such tables; in the studies checked, an unresolved V gene covers under half of the shortfall, and the cause of the remainder is unknown. For this sample the table gives roughly 240,000 clones, of which roughly 87% were detected only once. The top ten hold just over 2.5% of the sample. Sequencing input: PBMCs or T cells enriched from blood (not recorded which). Receptors originate from a woman aged 25-40 years with acute COVID-19.

V gene TRBV11-2 combines with J gene TRBJ2-7, with TRBD2 matching 14 bases. The J segment lost 7 bases and the V segment lost 2 bases, leaving 7 bases of the junction unmatched. Looked up from germline, CDR1 is SGHAT and CDR2 is FQNNGV. The CDR3 is made up of 16 amino acids. CDR3 bases: TGTGCCAGCAGCTTACCCCGACTAGCGGGGGGGAGGGAGCAGTACTTC. It yields the protein CASSLPRLAGGREQYF.

This chain connects TRBV7-9 to TRBJ1-3; D is undetermined. Germline V gives CDR1 SEHNR, CDR2 FQNEAQ (reference sequence). The CDR3 is made up of 16 amino acids. The V end was cut by 5 bases, the J end by 8 bases, with 22 bases between. The CDR3 sequence is CASSLTGGWARDTIYF. CDR3 bases: TGTGCCAGCAGCCTGACGGGCGGGTGGGCTCGGGACACCATATATTTT.

The V call is TRBV5-1, the J call TRBJ2-6; D not certain. Germline loops: CDR1 SGHRS, CDR2 YFSETQ. This CDR3 has 16 residues. V dropped 1 base and J dropped 1 base, with 9 bases sitting between them. The CDR3 loop is CASSLPANSGANVLTF. The DNA for the CDR3 is TGCGCCAGCAGCTTGCCCGCGAATTCTGGGGCCAACGTCCTGACTTTC. Combining the CDR3 with reference TRBV5-1 and TRBJ2-6 gives the whole variable domain KAGVTQTPRYLIKTRGQQVTLSCSPISGHRSVSWYQQTPGQGLQFLFEYFSETQRNKGNFPGRFSGRQFSNSRSEMNVSTLELGDSALYLCASSLPANSGANVLTFGAGSRLTVL.

V gene TRBV3-1 (or the pseudogene TRBV3-2) combines with J gene TRBJ2-3; D is perhaps TRBD2 (6 bases). CDR1 is LGHDT, CDR2 YNNKEL, per germline (reference sequence). V was cut by 0 bases and J by 3 bases, with 10 bases left in between. The CDR3 length is 15 residues. Here the CDR3 DNA reads TGTGCCAGCAGCCAAGACGGGGGTAGGACAGATACGCAGTATTTT. As protein: CASSQDGGRTDTQYF.

The gene calls are TRBV5-1 and TRBJ2-3; D possibly corresponds to TRBD2 (6 bases). The CDR3 covers 15 residues. Germline lookup yields CDR1 SGHRS and CDR2 YFSETQ. V was clipped by 4 bases and J by 0 bases, with 12 bases between them. As DNA, the CDR3 is TGCGCCAGCAGCCGGGACTTCACTAGCACAGATACGCAGTATTTT. Translated, it gives CASSRDFTSTDTQYF. Variable domain in full (rest from reference TRBV5-1 and TRBJ2-3): KAGVTQTPRYLIKTRGQQVTLSCSPISGHRSVSWYQQTPGQGLQFLFEYFSETQRNKGNFPGRFSGRQFSNSRSEMNVSTLELGDSALYLCASSRDFTSTDTQYFGPGTRLTVL.

This chain joins TRBV7-9 and TRBJ1-1; no firm D call. This CDR3 spans 12 amino acids. V was clipped by 5 bases and J by 4 bases, with 8 bases between them. Germline V lookup: CDR1 SEHNR, CDR2 FQNEAQ (reference sequence). The CDR3 DNA reads TGTGCCAGCAGCGCACCGGGCACTGAAGCTTTCTTT. Its protein is CASSAPGTEAFF.

The chain couples TRBV6-6 to TRBJ2-7; TRBD1 aligns across 8 bases. Germline V lookup: CDR1 MNHNY, CDR2 SVGAGI (reference sequence). V gave up 2 bases and J gave up 2 bases; unmatched junction bases: 5. This CDR3 is 15 amino acids long. Here the CDR3 reads CASSYPGGAAYEQYF. The DNA of the CDR3 is TGTGCCAGCAGTTACCCAGGGGGCGCAGCCTACGAGCAGTACTTC.

The CDR3 is CASSYHRRTENTEAFF. CDR3 nucleotide sequence: TGTGCCAGCAGTTACCACCGTCGGACAGAGAACACTGAAGCTTTCTTT. J is TRBJ1-1 and V is TRBV6-2 or TRBV6-3; D might be TRBD1 (6 bases). This CDR3 contains 16 residues. From germline, CDR1 is MNHEY and CDR2 SVGEGT. Trimming took 2 bases from V and 1 from J, leaving 14 bases between them.

The J gene is TRBJ1-1, the V gene TRBV12-3 or TRBV12-4; D is perhaps TRBD1 (5 bases). This CDR3 spans 13 amino acids. Trimming pared 4 bases from V and 4 bases from J, leaving 10 bases between. The CDR3 nucleotides read TGTGCCAGCAGTTCAACAGGATTCACTGAAGCTTTCTTT. The encoded protein is CASSSTGFTEAFF.

The chain links TRBV14 to TRBJ2-5, with D uncertain. Germline CDR1 SGHDN, CDR2 FVKESK. The CDR3 consists of 14 residues. The V gene lost 1 base and the J gene lost 4 bases, with 10 bases spanning the gap. The chain's CDR3 is CASSQGVRSETQYF. The CDR3, as DNA: TGTGCCAGCAGCCAAGGTGTGAGGTCAGAGACCCAGTACTTC.

A single count supports this clone. The genes are TRBV9 and TRBJ1-5; 10 bases line up with TRBD1. From germline, CDR1 is SGDLS and CDR2 YYNGEE. There are 14 residues in the CDR3. The trim removed 3 bases at V and 6 bases at J, leaving 3 bases unmatched. In nucleotides, the CDR3 is TGTGCCAGCAGCGGGACAGGGGGGAGTCAGCCCCAGCATTTT. Protein sequence: CASSGTGGSQPQHF.

The CDR3 reads CATRRTDNEKLFF. The CDR3 DNA reads as TGTGCCACCCGAAGAACTGATAATGAAAAACTGTTTTTT. This chain connects TRBV27 to TRBJ1-4; D not resolved. V lost 10 bases and J lost 4, with 13 bases in between. Germline V gene data show CDR1 as MNHEY and CDR2 as SMNVEV (reference sequence). This CDR3 has 13 residues.

The chain carries TRBV6-5 and TRBJ1-5; TRBD1 matches at 8 bases. This CDR3 is built from 15 residues. Per the germline V gene, CDR1 is MNHEY and CDR2 is SVGAGI. The V segment lost 4 bases and the J segment 4 bases; nucleotides outside the gene matches: 6. CDR3 sequence reads: CASSLTGGGNQPQHF. As DNA, the CDR3 is TGTGCCAGCAGTTTAACAGGGGGGGGAAATCAGCCCCAGCATTTT.

The rearrangement uses TRBV2 and TRBJ2-6; possibly TRBD1 for D (6 bases). The germline CDR1 and CDR2 sequences are SNHLY and FYNNEI. The V end was cut by 10 bases, the J end by 3 bases, with 16 bases between. The CDR3 consists of 15 residues. CDR3 DNA: TGTGCCAAGCAGGCAGGGGAATATGGGGCCAACGTCCTGACTTTC. It is translated as CAKQAGEYGANVLTF.